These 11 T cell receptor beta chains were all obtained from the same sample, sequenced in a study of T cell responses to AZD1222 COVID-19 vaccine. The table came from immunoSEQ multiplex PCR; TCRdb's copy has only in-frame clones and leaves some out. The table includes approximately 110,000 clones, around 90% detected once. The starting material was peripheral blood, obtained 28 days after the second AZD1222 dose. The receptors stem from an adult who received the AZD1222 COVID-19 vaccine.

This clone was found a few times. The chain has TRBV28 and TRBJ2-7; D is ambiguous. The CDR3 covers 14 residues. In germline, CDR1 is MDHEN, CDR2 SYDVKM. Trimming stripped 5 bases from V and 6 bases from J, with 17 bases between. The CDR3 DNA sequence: TGTGCCAGCAGTCCACTCCGGCCCCCTCCCGAGCAGTACTTC. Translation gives CASSPLRPPPEQYF.

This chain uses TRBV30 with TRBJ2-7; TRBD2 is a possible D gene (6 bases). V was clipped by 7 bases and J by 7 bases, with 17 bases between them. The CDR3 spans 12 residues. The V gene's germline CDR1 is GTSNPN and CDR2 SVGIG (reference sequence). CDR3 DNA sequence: TGTGCCTCATCGGCTGTCGCGGGAGAGCAGTACTTC. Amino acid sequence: CASSAVAGEQYF.

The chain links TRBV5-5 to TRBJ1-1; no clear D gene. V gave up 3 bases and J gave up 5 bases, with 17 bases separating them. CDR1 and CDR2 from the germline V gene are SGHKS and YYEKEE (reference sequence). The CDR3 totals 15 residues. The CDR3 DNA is TGTGCCAGCAGCTCCAGACTACGGGGTATTACTGAAGCTTTCTTT. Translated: CASSSRLRGITEAFF.

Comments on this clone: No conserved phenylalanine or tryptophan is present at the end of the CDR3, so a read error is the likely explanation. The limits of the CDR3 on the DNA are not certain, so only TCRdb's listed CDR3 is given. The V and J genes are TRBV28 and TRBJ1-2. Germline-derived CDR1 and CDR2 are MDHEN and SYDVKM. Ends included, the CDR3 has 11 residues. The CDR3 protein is CASRTSTEFFL.

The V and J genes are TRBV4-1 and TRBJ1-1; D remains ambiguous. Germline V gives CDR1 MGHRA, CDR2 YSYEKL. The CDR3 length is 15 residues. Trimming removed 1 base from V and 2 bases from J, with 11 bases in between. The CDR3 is CASSQGAAKNTEAFF. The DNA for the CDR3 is TGCGCCAGCAGCCAAGGGGCAGCTAAAAACACTGAAGCTTTCTTT.

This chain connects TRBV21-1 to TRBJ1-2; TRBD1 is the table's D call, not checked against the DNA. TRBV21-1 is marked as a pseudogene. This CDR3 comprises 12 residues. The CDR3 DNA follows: TGTGCCAGCAGCACTCGGACAGATGGCTACACCTTC. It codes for CASSTRTDGYTF.

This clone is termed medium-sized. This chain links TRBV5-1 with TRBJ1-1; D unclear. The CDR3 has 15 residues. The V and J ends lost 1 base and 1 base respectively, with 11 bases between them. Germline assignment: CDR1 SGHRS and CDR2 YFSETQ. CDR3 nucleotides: TGCGCCAGCAGCTTGAGTGGCACATCGAACACTGAAGCTTTCTTT. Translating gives CASSLSGTSNTEAFF.

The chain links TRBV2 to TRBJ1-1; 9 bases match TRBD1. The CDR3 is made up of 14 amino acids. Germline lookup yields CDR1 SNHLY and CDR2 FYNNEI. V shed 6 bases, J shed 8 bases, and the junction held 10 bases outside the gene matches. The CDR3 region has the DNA TGTGCCAGCAGGAAGGGACAGGGAGAACTGGAAGCTTTCTTT. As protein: CASRKGQGELEAFF.

CDR3 nucleotide sequence: TGTGCCAGCAGCTTACACACCCGTAGCTATGGCTACACCTTC. It encodes CASSLHTRSYGYTF. The chain combines TRBV7-2 with TRBJ1-2; D gene unclear. The CDR3 extends over 14 amino acids. Trimming shortened V by 2 bases and J by 4 bases, and 11 bases separated the two germline ends. From germline, CDR1 is SGHTA and CDR2 FQGNSA.

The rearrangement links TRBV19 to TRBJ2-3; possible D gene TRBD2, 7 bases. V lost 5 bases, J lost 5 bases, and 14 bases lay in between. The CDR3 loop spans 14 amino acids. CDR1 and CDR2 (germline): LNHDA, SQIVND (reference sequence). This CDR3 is CASSLGGGGDTQYF. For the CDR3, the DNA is TGTGCCAGTAGTTTGGGGGGGGGCGGAGATACGCAGTATTTT.

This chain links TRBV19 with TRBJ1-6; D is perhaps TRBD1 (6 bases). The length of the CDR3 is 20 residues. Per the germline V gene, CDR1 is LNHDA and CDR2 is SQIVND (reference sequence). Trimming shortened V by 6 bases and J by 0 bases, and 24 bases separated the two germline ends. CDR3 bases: TGTGCCAGTAGCACCTTTAACCCTTGGGGGCCGAGCTCCTATAATTCACCCCTCCACTTT. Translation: CASSTFNPWGPSSYNSPLHF.